This T cell receptor beta chain was observed in a study of cytotoxic CD8 clonotypes in ibrutinib-treated CLL. This clone came up a few times. Investigators sourced about 2 micrograms of genomic DNA from cryopreserved PBMCs for TCR beta libraries. Method: immunoSEQ multiplex PCR; TCRdb's copy keeps in-frame clones and lacks some. Of 52,000 or so clones listed, roughly 85% are singletons. V was trimmed by 4 bases and J by 9 bases, leaving 19 bases between them. The CDR3 runs 15 residues. Germline V gene data show CDR1 as SGHTA and CDR2 as FQGTGA. This material consisted of PBMCs, taken after 24 months of ibrutinib treatment. The gene calls are TRBV7-3 and TRBJ2-1, with a possible D match to TRBD2 (5 bases). The clonotype comes from a human donor with chronic lymphocytic leukemia. The DNA of the CDR3 is TGTGCCAGCAGCTCCTCCGGGGAGAGTCGAGGTGAGCAGTTCTTC. It encodes CASSSSGESRGEQFF.